What follows are 18 T cell receptor beta chains derived from one specimen sequenced in a study of Graves' ophthalmopathy and Graves' hyperthyroidism. The authors amplified TCR beta CDR3 regions from RNA transcripts. Second-round multiplex PCR followed a first-round RT-PCR using HTBI primers. TCRdb fed the multiplex PCR reads into MiXCR, producing one record per CDR3 protein. Of hundreds of thousands of distinct CDR3 sequences listed, around a fifth are singletons. The specimen sequenced was peripheral blood. The receptors here all came from a woman aged 18-35 years with stable Graves' hyperthyroidism. Some clones in this sample may be carry-over from other donors' samples.

This clonotype was seen only a few times. The gene calls are TRBV9 and TRBJ1-2; 7 bases align to TRBD1. Losses at the gene ends were 2 bases for V and 3 bases for J; bases not matched to a gene: 16. The CDR3 is 18 amino acids. Germline CDR1 is SGDLS and CDR2 is YYNGEE. The CDR3 bases are TGTGCCAGCAGCGTGGGCAGGGGGAAAGGGAGTAAAGACTATGGCTACACCTTC. Translating gives CASSVGRGKGSKDYGYTF.

The chain recombines TRBV6-1 with TRBJ2-7, with D unresolved. This CDR3 is 13 amino acids long. V was clipped by 6 bases and J by 6 bases, with 15 bases between them. Germline V gene data show CDR1 as MNHNS and CDR2 as SASEGT. The CDR3, as DNA: TGTGCCAGCAGGAGTGGGCTGAGTGGCGAGCAGTACTTC. Translation: CASRSGLSGEQYF.

The CDR3: CASSQQGSSGYTF. The CDR3, as DNA: TGTGCCAGCAGCCAACAGGGGAGCTCTGGCTACACCTTC. This chain uses TRBV11-2 with TRBJ1-2, with TRBD1 identical over 7 bases. V lost 5 bases, J lost 7 bases, and 7 bases stayed unmatched. The CDR3 is 13 amino acids. Germline-derived CDR1 and CDR2 are SGHAT and FQNNGV. Looking up the rest from reference TRBV11-2 and TRBJ1-2 gives the full variable domain: EAGVAQSPRYKIIEKRQSVAFWCNPISGHATLYWYQQILGQGPKLLIQFQNNGVVDDSQLPKDRFSAERLKGVDSTLKIQPAKLEDSAVYLCASSQQGSSGYTFGSGTRLTVV.

This clonotype was seen many times. The chain carries TRBV4-1 and TRBJ2-7; D unresolved. The CDR3 has 15 residues. Germline CDR1 and CDR2: MGHRA and YSYEKL. V lost 1 base, J lost 3 bases, and 13 bases lay in between. The CDR3 coding sequence is TGCGCCAGCAGCCAAGTTTGGGGTGGGGTCTACGAGCAGTACTTC. It translates to CASSQVWGGVYEQYF.

For this clonotype: At one end the junction does not follow the germline gene, possibly because of a read error. The J gene is TRBJ1-1, the V gene TRBV20-1; D is perhaps TRBD1 (6 bases). Per the germline V gene, CDR1 is DFQATT and CDR2 is SNEGSKA (reference sequence). CDR3 length: 16 residues. The CDR3, as DNA: TGCAGTGCTAGAGCGGGGGCGGGTATCTCGAACGCTGAAGCTTTCTTT. Protein product: CSARAGAGISNAEAFF.

This clonotype has more than one count but fewer than ten. This chain links TRBV28 with TRBJ2-3; possible D gene TRBD2, 6 bases. This CDR3 is 14 amino acids long. The V end was cut by 8 bases, the J end by 2 bases, with 14 bases between. Germline CDR1 reads MDHEN; CDR2 reads SYDVKM. The CDR3 region is CASLTGGVTDTQYF. Written as DNA, the CDR3 is TGTGCCAGCCTTACTGGAGGGGTCACAGATACGCAGTATTTT.

This clonotype was seen repeatedly, ten times or more. The V and J genes are TRBV20-1 and TRBJ2-7; 12 nucleotides align to TRBD1. The CDR3 contains 15 residues. Germline loops: CDR1 DFQATT, CDR2 SNEGSKA (reference sequence). J lost 2 bases, V lost 0 bases, and 2 bases had no gene match. CDR3 coding DNA: TGCAGTGCTAGAGACGGGACAGGGGGCACCTACGAGCAGTACTTC. The encoded protein is CSARDGTGGTYEQYF.

This clonotype occurred a few times. This sequence joins TRBV29-1 and TRBJ2-5, with TRBD2 matching 8 bases. Per germline, CDR1 SQVTM and CDR2 ANQGSEA. V trimming: 3 bases; J trimming: 5 bases; junction bases outside the gene matches: 8. The CDR3 sequence is 14 residues long. The CDR3 sequence is CSVDLSGSYETQYF. DNA for the CDR3: TGCAGCGTTGACCTGAGCGGGAGCTACGAGACCCAGTACTTC.

This clonotype showed up many times. The CDR3 reads CASSFRHRSYEQYF. DNA of the CDR3: TGTGCCAGCAGTTTTAGACACCGCTCCTACGAGCAGTACTTC. V usage is TRBV2 and J usage is TRBJ2-7; no definite D call. This CDR3 spans 14 amino acids. CDR1 and CDR2 (germline): SNHLY, FYNNEI. The V end was cut by 5 bases, the J end by 0 bases, with 11 bases between.

This clonotype was seen repeatedly, ten times or more. The J gene is TRBJ1-2, the V gene TRBV29-1, with D possibly TRBD1 on 5 matching bases. The length of the CDR3 is 13 residues. Trimming pared 6 bases from V and 1 base from J, leaving 12 bases between. The germline CDR1 and CDR2 sequences are SQVTM and ANQGSEA. In DNA, the CDR3 is TGCAGCGTCTCGGACAATGATAACTATGGCTACACCTTC. Protein sequence: CSVSDNDNYGYTF.

The J gene is TRBJ1-2, the V gene TRBV12-3 or TRBV12-4, with D unresolved. The CDR3 is 11 amino acids. Trimming cost V 4 bases and J 8 bases, with 8 bases left between them. CDR3 in DNA: TGTGCCAGCAGTTCCTCCCGAGGCTACACCTTC. Translated, it gives CASSSSRGYTF.

This chain connects TRBV12-3 or TRBV12-4 to TRBJ2-5; 8 positions agree with TRBD2. The CDR3 runs 13 residues. The J segment lost 5 bases and the V segment lost 8 bases, leaving 7 bases of the junction unmatched. CDR3 amino acids: CASGSGAGETQYF. The CDR3, as DNA: TGTGCCAGCGGTAGCGGGGCGGGGGAGACCCAGTACTTC.

This clonotype was recorded many times. V usage is TRBV28 and J usage is TRBJ2-7, with no clear D. Germline values: CDR1 MDHEN, CDR2 SYDVKM. V was shortened by 5 bases and J by 3 bases, with 8 bases between the two germline ends. The CDR3 has 12 residues. CDR3 protein: CASSLRRYEQYF. CDR3 coding DNA: TGTGCCAGCAGTCTACGACGCTACGAGCAGTACTTC.

This clonotype has at least ten counts. This chain connects TRBV18 to TRBJ1-1; D unresolved. The CDR3 spans 14 residues. Germline V CDR1 and CDR2: KGHSH, LQKENI. Trimming took 3 bases from V and 3 from J, leaving 11 bases between them. The CDR3 loop reads CASSPPTVHTEAFF. The CDR3 DNA follows: TGTGCCAGCTCACCCCCCACAGTTCACACTGAAGCTTTCTTT.

This clonotype was detected many times. The genes are TRBV7-9 and TRBJ2-7, with D perhaps TRBD2 (6 bases). V gave up 11 bases and J gave up 1 base, with 12 bases separating them. The CDR3 spans 12 residues. Germline-derived CDR1 and CDR2 are SEHNR and FQNEAQ (reference sequence). CDR3 region: CAYGGESYEQYF. Here the CDR3 DNA reads TGTGCCTACGGCGGGGAATCCTACGAGCAGTACTTC. The whole variable domain, remainder taken from reference TRBV7-9 and TRBJ2-7, is DTGVSQNPRHKITKRGQNVTFRCDPISEHNRLYWYRQTLGQGPEFLTYFQNEAQLEKSRLLSDRFSAERPKGSFSTLEIQRTEQGDSAMYLCAYGGESYEQYFGPGTRLTVT.

This clonotype was seen many times. The genes are TRBV11-2 and TRBJ2-5, with a possible D match to TRBD2 (6 bases). The V and J ends lost 0 bases and 5 bases respectively, with 16 bases between them. CDR1 SGHAT and CDR2 FQNNGV come from the germline V gene. There are 16 residues in the CDR3. In DNA form, the CDR3 reads TGTGCCAGCAGCTTAGATCTACCGGGTGCGGGGGAGACCCAGTACTTC. As protein: CASSLDLPGAGETQYF.

The V call is TRBV7-3, the J call TRBJ2-2; possibly TRBD2 for D (6 bases). The CDR3 spans 16 residues. V shed 5 bases and J shed 5 bases, with 18 bases lying between them. Germline CDR1 is SGHTA and CDR2 is FQGTGA. The CDR3 coding sequence is TGTGCCAGCAGCCCCCGGGTTAGCGGAGTAACCGGGGAGCTGTTTTTT. This sequence encodes CASSPRVSGVTGELFF.

This clonotype came up once. This chain uses TRBV10-3 with TRBJ2-7, with D unresolved. V was clipped by 4 bases and J by 3 bases, with 7 bases between them. CDR1 ENHRY and CDR2 SYGVKD come from the germline V gene. This CDR3 is built from 12 residues. The CDR3 spells CAISGQLYEQYF. DNA of the CDR3: TGTGCCATCAGTGGTCAGCTCTACGAGCAGTACTTC.